A single sample gave rise to the 27 T cell receptor beta chains below, sequenced in a study of spatial heterogeneity in lung cancer. Study results and caveats: The number of expanded tumor alpha and beta chains correlated with mutation number.

Antigens of these TCRs are unknown. TCRdb reprocessed the 5' RACE reads via MiXCR and lists one record per CDR3 protein. The table lists roughly 1,700 distinct CDR3 sequences, over 20% of them singletons. Specified time point: sample taken at primary tumor resection. The sequenced sample was lung tumor tissue, obtained at surgery. These receptors came from a male donor with early-stage non-small cell lung cancer.

This clonotype counts as medium-sized. In a library made to pick up alpha chains, this beta chain is a stray read with a size that means little. This chain links TRBV5-1 with TRBJ1-4; D remains unclear. V was pared by 4 bases and J by 8 bases, with 18 bases between. This CDR3 region has 15 residues. CDR1 is SGHRS and CDR2 is YFSETQ in the germline V gene. The CDR3 region has the DNA TGCGCCAGCAGCCAGATCGACTCACGAAACGAAAAACTGTTTTTT. Translating it yields CASSQIDSRNEKLFF.

This clonotype is deemed medium-sized. This beta chain lies outside the target of a library built for alpha chains; its clone size means little. CDR3 sequence reads: CASSLGQKDSPLHF. In nucleotides, the CDR3 is TGTGCCAGCAGCTTGGGACAGAAGGATTCACCCCTCCACTTT. The chain uses TRBV11-2 and TRBJ1-6; 7 positions match TRBD1. Germline CDR1 reads SGHAT; CDR2 reads FQNNGV. This CDR3 is 14 amino acids long. With V trimmed by 3 bases and J by 8 bases, 4 bases remained unmatched.

By share of the sample, this clonotype is medium-sized (0.01 to 0.1%). For a library built for alpha chains, this beta chain is a stray read; little rests on its size. The V call is TRBV4-2, the J call TRBJ1-4; the D gene is possibly TRBD1 (5 bases). Trimming pared 1 base from V and 8 bases from J, leaving 14 bases between. The germline V gene encodes CDR1 LGHNA and CDR2 YNFKEQ. The CDR3 sequence is 15 residues long. In DNA form, the CDR3 reads TGTGCCAGCAGCCAAGTTGGAGGGAGGGACGAAAAACTGTTTTTT. This sequence encodes CASSQVGGRDEKLFF.

This clonotype was picked up a small number of times. Within a library made for alpha chains, this beta chain is off target, and its count is uninformative. The chain couples TRBV6-1 to TRBJ2-3; D is undetermined. From germline, CDR1 is MNHNS and CDR2 SASEGT. Trimming left V 2 bases short and J 2 bases short, with 2 bases between. The CDR3 is made up of 12 amino acids. Here the CDR3 reads CASSEYTDTQYF. The DNA of the CDR3 is TGTGCCAGCAGTGAATACACAGATACGCAGTATTTT.

This clonotype ranks as medium-sized. This beta chain lies outside the target of a library built for alpha chains; its clone size means little. The genes are TRBV20-1 and TRBJ2-3, with D unclear. Trimming shortened V by 3 bases and J by 6 bases, and 10 bases separated the two germline ends. Germline CDR1 is DFQATT and CDR2 is SNEGSKA (reference sequence). This CDR3 spans 12 amino acids. The CDR3 reads CSASLGFDTQYF. The DNA for the CDR3 is TGCAGTGCTAGTCTGGGGTTTGATACGCAGTATTTT.

Details on this clonotype: This beta chain turned up in a library designed for alpha chains; as an off-target read, its abundance says little. The rearrangement uses TRBV28 and TRBJ2-3; no firm D call. CDR1 MDHEN and CDR2 SYDVKM come from the germline V gene. The CDR3 is 12 amino acids. The V end lost 4 bases, the J end lost 6 bases, and 8 bases lay between the germline ends. The CDR3 region has the DNA TGTGCCAGCAGTTCCCAGGTGGATACGCAGTATTTT. It is translated as CASSSQVDTQYF.

By share of the sample, this clonotype is medium-sized (0.01 to 0.1%). Within a library made for alpha chains, this beta chain is off target, and its count is uninformative. The chain couples TRBV29-1 to TRBJ1-1, with TRBD1 matching over 7 bases. J gave up 11 bases and V 4 bases, and 4 bases lay outside the gene matches. The CDR3 totals 10 residues. Germline V gene sequence: CDR1 SQVTM, CDR2 ANQGSEA. For the CDR3, the DNA is TGCAGCGTTGTTACAGGGGCCGCTTTCTTT. It encodes CSVVTGAAFF.

This clonotype is labeled as medium-sized. A library prepared for alpha chains yielded this beta chain as an off-target read; its size is of little meaning. This chain connects TRBV20-1 to TRBJ1-4; D remains unclear. The germline CDR1 and CDR2 sequences are DFQATT and SNEGSKA (reference sequence). With 0 bases removed from V and 5 bases from J, the gap between germline ends came to 10 bases. The CDR3 is 14 amino acids. The CDR3 region has the DNA TGCAGTGCTAGAGAAGCGGCGGCAAATGAAAAACTGTTTTTT. As protein: CSAREAAANEKLFF.

For this clonotype: This beta chain is a stray sequence in a library constructed for alpha chains; its clone size is not meaningful. The chain links TRBV6-6 to TRBJ2-3; D not resolved. Deletions cut 4 bases from V and 0 bases from J, with 2 bases between. There are 12 residues in the CDR3. In germline, CDR1 is MNHNY, CDR2 SVGAGI (reference sequence). CDR3 coding DNA: TGTGCCAGCAGTTCTAGCACAGATACGCAGTATTTT. This encodes CASSSSTDTQYF.

By sample fraction, this clonotype is medium-sized. The size of this beta chain means little, since it is a stray read in a library made for alpha chains. The chain has TRBV6-5 and TRBJ1-1; 9 nucleotides line up with TRBD1. The length of the CDR3 is 12 residues. Germline V lookup: CDR1 MNHEY, CDR2 SVGAGI. Trimming removed 2 bases from V and 14 bases from J; junction bases left unmatched: 6. CDR3: CASSYGGTGQFF. CDR3 in DNA: TGTGCCAGCAGTTACGGCGGGACAGGGCAATTCTTT.

On this clonotype itself: This beta chain turned up in a library designed for alpha chains; as an off-target read, its abundance says little. This chain joins TRBV2 and TRBJ1-1; no reliable D call. Germline CDR1 SNHLY, CDR2 FYNNEI. The CDR3 contains 10 residues. Trimming took off 8 bases at V and 7 bases at J, with 8 bases between the two ends. In DNA form, the CDR3 reads TGTGCCAGCGTGGTTGATGAAGCTTTCTTT. This gives the protein CASVVDEAFF.

This clonotype qualifies as medium-sized. This beta chain represents an off-target read in a library built for alpha chains; its size is of limited meaning. The chain uses TRBV20-1 and TRBJ2-6; D is undetermined. Germline V lookup: CDR1 DFQATT, CDR2 SNEGSKA (reference sequence). CDR3 length: 15 residues. Trimming pared 6 bases from V and 0 bases from J, leaving 12 bases between. The CDR3 sequence: CSAQTPRSGANVLTF. CDR3 bases: TGCAGTGCCCAGACACCCCGCTCTGGGGCCAACGTCCTGACTTTC.

Regarding this clonotype: This beta chain is a stray read from a library made for alpha chains; its abundance is not meaningful. V usage is TRBV2 and J usage is TRBJ2-1, with TRBD2 matching over 13 bases. Germline V gene sequence: CDR1 SNHLY, CDR2 FYNNEI. The CDR3 runs 15 residues. In DNA, the CDR3 is TGTGCTACCCATGGACTAGCGGGAGCCTACAATGAGCAGTTCTTC. The encoded protein is CATHGLAGAYNEQFF. Using reference TRBV2 and TRBJ2-1 for the parts outside the CDR3, the full variable domain is EPEVTQTPSHQVTQMGQEVILRCVPISNHLYFYWYRQILGQKVEFLVSFYNNEISEKSEIFDDQFSVERPDGSNFTLKIRSTKLEDSAMYFCATHGLAGAYNEQFFGPGTRLTVL.

Sample share makes this clonotype medium-sized. The library was designed around alpha chains, so this beta chain is a stray read whose abundance carries little weight. V is TRBV20-1 and J is TRBJ2-1; D remains unclear. CDR3 length equals 11 residues. Looked up from germline, CDR1 is DFQATT and CDR2 is SNEGSKA (reference sequence). CDR3 DNA: TGCAGCAATTCTCCGTACAATGAGCAGTTCTTC. It encodes CSNSPYNEQFF.

About this clonotype itself: Little can be read into the size of this beta chain, an off-target read in a library designed for alpha chains. This chain joins TRBV6-2 or TRBV6-3 and TRBJ2-1; no definite D call. This CDR3 is built from 14 residues. V dropped 7 bases and J dropped 4 bases, with 14 bases sitting between them. Germline CDR1 MNHEY, CDR2 SVGEGT. CDR3 loop: CASKGLALYNEQFF. The CDR3, as DNA: TGTGCCAGCAAGGGCCTCGCACTATACAATGAGCAGTTCTTC.

This clonotype is termed medium-sized. In a library made to pick up alpha chains, this beta chain is a stray read with a size that means little. The gene calls are TRBV2 and TRBJ2-1; D gene ambiguous. This CDR3 region has 11 residues. From germline, CDR1 is SNHLY and CDR2 FYNNEI. Trimming stripped 11 bases from V and 4 bases from J, with 9 bases between. The CDR3, as DNA: TGTGCCGGTAGTGTGTACAATGAGCAGTTCTTC. It codes for CAGSVYNEQFF.

This clonotype was counted only a few times. Little can be read into the size of this beta chain, an off-target read in a library designed for alpha chains. This chain joins TRBV20-1 and TRBJ1-2; D remains ambiguous. The CDR3 covers 13 residues. Trimming shortened V by 6 bases and J by 8 bases, and 19 bases separated the two germline ends. Germline V gene data show CDR1 as DFQATT and CDR2 as SNEGSKA (reference sequence). The CDR3 nucleotides are TGCAGTGCCCCAGCGAGCTACCCTTTGGGCTACACCTTC. Protein product: CSAPASYPLGYTF.

Relative to its sample, this clonotype is medium-sized. Because the library targeted alpha chains, this beta chain is an off-target read whose size means little. The J gene is TRBJ1-1, the V gene TRBV28, with D possibly being TRBD1 (6 bases). Trimming left V 3 bases short and J 8 bases short, with 16 bases between. The CDR3 is 14 residues long. Looked up from germline, CDR1 is MDHEN and CDR2 is SYDVKM. The CDR3 loop is CASSLGATLREAFF. DNA of the CDR3: TGTGCCAGCAGTTTGGGGGCTACTCTCCGAGAAGCTTTCTTT.

This clonotype is labeled as large. This beta chain was picked up by a library intended for alpha chains and is off target, so its count carries little meaning. The chain has TRBV10-3 and TRBJ2-7, with D perhaps assigned TRBD1 or TRBD2 (5 bases each). V lost 0 bases and J 7 bases, leaving 10 bases between the germline ends. In germline, CDR1 is ENHRY, CDR2 SYGVKD. The CDR3 consists of 13 residues. CDR3 in DNA: TGTGCCATCAGTGAGTCCGGGACGAGGGAGCAGTACTTC. This encodes CAISESGTREQYF.

In its sample, this clonotype is medium-sized. This beta chain is a stray read from a library made for alpha chains; its abundance is not meaningful. The chain uses TRBV6-2 or TRBV6-3 and TRBJ1-4; no firm D call. This CDR3 region has 13 residues. CDR1 MNHEY and CDR2 SVGEGT come from the germline V gene. Trimming shortened V by 7 bases and J by 8 bases, and 14 bases separated the two germline ends. The CDR3 spells CASNRDLGEKLFF. The CDR3, as DNA: TGTGCCAGCAACCGAGACCTAGGGGAAAAACTGTTTTTT.

About this clonotype itself: This beta chain lies outside the target of a library built for alpha chains; its clone size means little. The CDR3 sequence is CASSPLPGQANSPLHF. The CDR3 bases are TGTGCCAGCAGCCCCCTCCCAGGACAGGCGAATTCACCCCTCCACTTT. The V gene is TRBV3-1, the J gene TRBJ1-6, with TRBD1 matching 7 bases. The CDR3 has 16 residues. V was pared by 4 bases and J by 7 bases, with 10 bases of the junction left unmatched. Looked up from germline, CDR1 is LGHDT and CDR2 is YNNKEL (reference sequence).

In the case of this clonotype: The library was prepared for alpha chains; this beta chain is a stray read, so its frequency means little. The CDR3 loop reads CASRSGAGELFF. The CDR3 nucleotides read TGTGCCAGCAGATCAGGGGCCGGGGAGCTGTTTTTT. V is TRBV12-3 or TRBV12-4 and J is TRBJ2-2, with D tentatively TRBD1 (6 bases). V dropped 6 bases and J dropped 6 bases, with 8 bases sitting between them. CDR3 length: 12 amino acids.

By share of the sample, this clonotype is medium-sized. At one end, the junction sequence differs from germline, possibly due to a read error. This beta chain is an unintended read in a library built for alpha chains; its size means little. The rearrangement joins TRBV7-7 to TRBJ2-3, with unresolved D. This CDR3 spans 13 amino acids. CDR1 is SSHAT, CDR2 FNYEAQ, per germline (reference sequence). CDR3 bases: TGTGCTAGCAGCTTAGACAGCACAGATACGCAGTATTTT. Amino acids: CASSLDSTDTQYF.

Of note for this clonotype: Because this beta chain is a stray read in a library intended to capture alpha chains, its abundance should not be given much weight. The chain employs TRBV28 and TRBJ1-2, with TRBD1 as a possible D gene (5 bases). The germline CDR1 and CDR2 sequences are MDHEN and SYDVKM. V was trimmed by 7 bases and J by 6 bases, leaving 12 bases between them. This CDR3 comprises 12 residues. This chain's CDR3 is CASIGQGDGYTF. CDR3 sequence (DNA): TGTGCCAGCATCGGACAAGGCGATGGCTACACCTTC.

In the case of this clonotype: This beta chain slipped into a library made for alpha chains as a stray read, so its size is not meaningful. V usage is TRBV20-1 and J usage is TRBJ1-1, with D possibly TRBD1 on 5 matching bases. Germline V gene data show CDR1 as DFQATT and CDR2 as SNEGSKA (reference sequence). V shed 7 bases and J shed 0 bases, with 15 bases lying between them. CDR3 length: 14 amino acids. The CDR3 protein is CSGVRATMNTEAFF. For the CDR3, the DNA is TGCAGTGGGGTCAGGGCCACCATGAACACTGAAGCTTTCTTT.

Sample share makes this clonotype medium-sized. This beta chain lies outside the target of a library built for alpha chains; its clone size means little. This chain joins TRBV24-1 and TRBJ2-5; D might be TRBD1 (5 bases). V was shortened by 1 base and J by 0 bases, with 8 bases between the two germline ends. This CDR3 spans 15 amino acids. Germline values: CDR1 KGHDR, CDR2 SFDVKD. The CDR3 coding sequence is TGTGCCACCAGTGATTTCAGGGCCCACCAAGAGACCCAGTACTTC. This encodes CATSDFRAHQETQYF.

This clonotype is medium-sized in the sample. A library made for alpha chains picked up this beta chain off target, so its size means little. The chain links TRBV3-1 to TRBJ2-5, with TRBD1 identical over 7 bases. Germline CDR1 and CDR2: LGHDT and YNNKEL (reference sequence). V was pared by 0 bases and J by 0 bases, with 7 bases of the junction left unmatched. The CDR3 is made up of 17 amino acids. CDR3 protein: CASSQDRGTAHQETQYF. Here the CDR3 DNA reads TGTGCCAGCAGCCAAGATAGGGGGACAGCTCACCAAGAGACCCAGTACTTC.